This TCR beta chain was obtained from a study of shared clonotypes between healthy human individuals. The data were produced by immunoSEQ multiplex PCR, yet TCRdb's version contains in-frame clones alone and is incomplete. The table records 2 million to 2.5 million clones, under 97% of them present only once. The CDR3 has 11 residues. V was pared by 7 bases and J by 4 bases, with 5 bases between. The germline V gene has CDR1 MNHEY and CDR2 SVGAGI. The specimen was naive CD4+ T cells sorted from blood. Subset meaning: CD45RA+ positively selected. The clonotype was recovered from a man aged 18 to 29 in good health. V gene TRBV6-5 combines with J gene TRBJ2-1; D gene unclear. Here the CDR3 DNA reads TGTGCCAGCACCCGGTACAATGAGCAGTTCTTC. This translates into CASTRYNEQFF.